These T cell receptor beta chains were read from a single sample in a study of PD-1 blockade in mismatch repair-deficient tumors. Assay: immunoSEQ multiplex PCR; the TCRdb copy retains only in-frame clones and omits some. In the table there are roughly 130,000 clones, about 88% of which are singletons. The material was peripheral blood, obtained approximately 72 weeks after starting pembrolizumab. The origin of the receptors is an adult with mismatch repair-deficient cancer. Each CDR3 is given with its conserved first and last residue. D genes are given only for firm matches. Not all rows give a size; the values are once, few, many and, for expanded clones, a class.

size | D | J | V | DNA | CDR3
once | - | TRBJ2-7 | TRBV10-2 | TGCGCCAGCAGTGACTCGCTGCTCGCCGAGCAGTACTTC | CASSDSLLAEQYF
- | - | TRBJ2-1 | TRBV6-5 | TGTGCCAGCAGTTACTCGATACTGAACTACAATGAGCAGTTCTTC | CASSYSILNYNEQFF
- | - | TRBJ2-1 | TRBV19 | TGTGCCAGTAGTATAGCCACTTTTCAGGTCCAACAGTTCTTC | CASSIATFQVQQFF
- | TRBD2 | TRBJ2-3 | TRBV10-2 | TGCGCCAGCATCCAAGGACTAGAGGTCGCAGATACGCAGTATTTT | CASIQGLEVADTQYF
- | - | TRBJ1-5 | TRBV28 | TGTGCCAGCAGCCCACGGGGCGCGGGGCAGCCCCAGCATTTT | CASSPRGAGQPQHF
- | - | TRBJ2-7 | TRBV18 | TGTGCCAGCTCACCACCGAATCGTCTAGGCCCCGAGCAGTACTTC | CASSPPNRLGPEQYF
- | - | TRBJ2-2 | TRBV27 | TGTGCCAGCAGTTTGATGGACGGGCACGGGGAGCTGTTTTTT | CASSLMDGHGELFF
- | - | TRBJ2-7 | TRBV21-1 | TGTGCCAGCAGCAGCGCTCGGAGGGCCCCTTACGAGCAGTACTTC | CASSSARRAPYEQYF
- | TRBD2 | TRBJ2-7 | TRBV5-1 | TGCGCCAGCAGCTCGGGGGAGGGGCTCTGGTACGAGCAGTACTTC | CASSSGEGLWYEQYF
- | - | TRBJ1-1 | TRBV6-5 | TGTGCCAGCAGTTACCGGGGAGGGAACACTGAAGCTTTCTTT | CASSYRGGNTEAFF
- | TRBD2 | TRBJ2-7 | TRBV5-6 | TGTGCCAGCAGGTCCGGGACTACCACTACGCAGCAGTACTTC | CASRSGTTTTQQYF
- | - | TRBJ2-1 | TRBV29-1 | TGCAGCGTTGAAGGGTGGAGGGGGCTCTCCTACAATGAGCAGTTCTTC | CSVEGWRGLSYNEQFF
once | - | TRBJ2-6 | TRBV28 | TGTGCCAGCGTAGGGGGGATCGGACTCTCTGGGGCCAACGTCCTGACTTTC | CASVGGIGLSGANVLTF
- | TRBD2 | TRBJ2-3 | TRBV9 | TGTGCCAGCAGCGTAGGGACGACTAGCTTTCCAGATACGCAGTATTTT | CASSVGTTSFPDTQYF
- | TRBD1 | TRBJ2-5 | TRBV5-1 | TGCGCCAGCAGCTTATTAGGGACAGTAGAAGAGACCCAGTACTTC | CASSLLGTVEETQYF
- | - | TRBJ2-7 | TRBV19 | TGTGCCAGTAGTATGGAGACGCAGACCTACGAGCAGTACTTC | CASSMETQTYEQYF
- | TRBD2 | TRBJ2-1 | TRBV6-1 | TGTGCCAGCGTTATACTAGCGGGAGAAGGTGAGCAGTTCTTC | CASVILAGEGEQFF
once | TRBD2 | TRBJ2-6 | TRBV14 | TGTGCCAGCAGGGCTAGCGGGAGACACGGGGCCAACGTCCTGACTTTC | CASRASGRHGANVLTF
- | - | TRBJ2-5 | TRBV5-4 | TGTGCCAGCAGCTTGTTGGGCAGGATGGAGGAGACCCAGTACTTC | CASSLLGRMEETQYF
- | TRBD2 | TRBJ2-2 | TRBV10-3 | TGTGCCATCAGTGAGCCACCGGGACTAGCCAACACCGGGGAGCTGTTTTTT | CAISEPPGLANTGELFF
few | TRBD2 | TRBJ2-3 | TRBV28 | TGTGCCAGCAGTGACCGGACTAGCGGGAGGGATTTAGATACGCAGTATTTT | CASSDRTSGRDLDTQYF
- | TRBD1 | TRBJ2-2 | TRBV7-9 | TGTGCCAGCAGTGGACAGGGTACCCACGGGGAGCTGTTTTTT | CASSGQGTHGELFF
- | TRBD2 | TRBJ2-7 | TRBV7-8 | TGTGCCAGCAGCTTGGGGCTAGCGGGAGGCCCCCTCTCGGGCGAGCAGTACTTC | CASSLGLAGGPLSGEQYF
- | TRBD2 | TRBJ2-3 | TRBV5-6 | TGTGCCAGCAACTATCTAGCGGGAGGGGCGGCAGATACGCAGTATTTT | CASNYLAGGAADTQYF
- | - | TRBJ1-1 | TRBV27 | TGTGCCAGCAGTTTATCGCAGGGGAACACTGAAGCTTTCTTT | CASSLSQGNTEAFF
- | TRBD2 | TRBJ2-2 | TRBV6-4 | TGTGCCAGCAGTCGCGGGGAGGGCCACACCGGGGAGCTGTTTTTT | CASSRGEGHTGELFF
- | TRBD1 | TRBJ2-1 | TRBV19 | TGTGCCAGTAGTTACAGGGGAACGGCGAACAATGAGCAGTTCTTC | CASSYRGTANNEQFF
- | TRBD2 | TRBJ2-2 | TRBV5-1 | TGCGCCAGCAGCTCCGGGACTAGCGGCTCCGCCGGGGAGCTGTTTTTT | CASSSGTSGSAGELFF
- | TRBD2 | TRBJ2-7 | TRBV4-3 | TGCGCCAGCAGCCAAGTCGGAGGACTAGCGGGAGGAAGCTCCTACGAGCAGTACTTC | CASSQVGGLAGGSSYEQYF
- | TRBD1 | TRBJ1-3 | TRBV7-9 | TGTGCCAGCAGCTTGCTTGAGGGGGCGCCGGACACCATATATTTT | CASSLLEGAPDTIYF
- | - | TRBJ2-3 | TRBV6-4 | TGTGCCAGCCCAGATACGCAGTATTTT | CASPDTQYF
- | - | TRBJ1-2 | TRBV2 | TGTGCCAGCAGTAAAGAGTCCTATGGCTACACCTTC | CASSKESYGYTF
- | - | TRBJ1-4 | TRBV18 | TGTGCCAGCTCACCCAGGGGAGAGACTAATGAAAAACTGTTTTTT | CASSPRGETNEKLFF
- | TRBD2 | TRBJ2-3 | TRBV2 | TGTGCCGGACGAGGACTAGCGGGATACCATAGCACAGATACGCAGTATTTT | CAGRGLAGYHSTDTQYF
- | - | TRBJ1-3 | TRBV5-6 | TGTGCCAGCAGCTTATTCTCATTCTGGTTAGGAAACACCATATATTTT | CASSLFSFWLGNTIYF
- | - | TRBJ2-7 | TRBV18 | TGTGCCAGCTCACAGTCCCCAACCTACGAGCAGTACTTC | CASSQSPTYEQYF
- | - | TRBJ2-7 | TRBV29-1 | TGCAGCGTTGTATTTCCGACAGGGAGGGACGAGCAGTACTTC | CSVVFPTGRDEQYF
- | TRBD2 | TRBJ2-1 | TRBV4-1 | TGCGCCAGCAGGCAAACTAGCGGGAGCTACAATGAGCAGTTCTTC | CASRQTSGSYNEQFF
- | - | TRBJ1-1 | TRBV6-1 | TGTGCCAGCAGTTCCAGGGGAAGGGGCACTGAAGCTTTCTTT | CASSSRGRGTEAFF
- | TRBD1 | TRBJ2-1 | TRBV13 | TGTGCCAGCAGCTCTGGACAGGGCAGAAAGCAGTTCTTC | CASSSGQGRKQFF
- | - | TRBJ2-2 | TRBV6-5 | TGTGCCAGCAGTTATTCTGGGATGACCGGGGAGCTGTTTTTT | CASSYSGMTGELFF
- | - | TRBJ1-3 | TRBV6-6 | TGTGCCAGCAAAGGGTGGGGAAACACCATATATTTT | CASKGWGNTIYF
- | - | TRBJ2-7 | TRBV4-3 | TGCGCCAGCAGCCGGGGACAAGGCCCTTCCTACGAGCAGTACTTC | CASSRGQGPSYEQYF
- | TRBD2 | TRBJ2-5 | TRBV7-8 | TGTGCCAGCAGCCCTGATAGCGGGAGAGGGACCCAGTACTTC | CASSPDSGRGTQYF
- | TRBD2 | TRBJ2-7 | TRBV11-3 | TGTGCCAGCAGTTCCTTGGGCGGGAGGCCCTCCTACGAGCAGTACTTC | CASSSLGGRPSYEQYF
- | - | TRBJ2-5 | TRBV29-1 | TGCAGCGTTGAAACAGGATACCAAGAGACCCAGTACTTC | CSVETGYQETQYF
- | - | TRBJ2-7 | TRBV27 | TGTGCCAGCAGTTCAACCGGGACGAGTCGTGGCGAGCAGTACTTC | CASSSTGTSRGEQYF
- | TRBD2 | TRBJ2-7 | TRBV10-3 | TGTGCCATCGGGACTAGCGGGATGGGGTACGAGCAGTACTTC | CAIGTSGMGYEQYF
- | - | TRBJ2-7 | TRBV6-1 | TGTGCCAGCAGTGAATGGGCAGGTACCACCTACGAGCAGTACTTC | CASSEWAGTTYEQYF